These 20 T cell receptor beta chains were sequenced from one sample in a study of blood T cell repertoires in COVID-19. Repertoires were generated with immunoSEQ multiplex PCR, while TCRdb's copy carries only in-frame clones and drops some. The sample has over 120,000 clones; approximately 89% are singletons. Source material: peripheral blood. The receptors originated from a human donor in a cohort sampled during active COVID-19.

The J gene is TRBJ1-1, the V gene TRBV5-4; 10 nucleotides line up with TRBD1. The CDR3 runs 17 residues. Per the germline V gene, CDR1 is SGHNT and CDR2 is YYREEE (reference sequence). After removal of 0 bases from V and 0 bases from J, the junction contained 5 bases not matched to a gene. CDR3 nucleotide sequence: TGTGCCAGCAGCTTGGGCTCCGGGACAGGGGTGAACACTGAAGCTTTCTTT. Translation: CASSLGSGTGVNTEAFF.

Comments on this clone: This specimen includes other DNA sequences encoding the same CDR3. The rearrangement uses TRBV12-3 or TRBV12-4 and TRBJ1-5; unclear D gene. The CDR3 sequence is 12 residues long. In DNA, the CDR3 is TGTGCGTCGCGGAGGGGCAATCAGCCCCAGCATTTT. Translated: CASRRGNQPQHF.

This rearrangement joins TRBV2 to TRBJ2-5, with 11 nucleotides matching TRBD1. The CDR3 covers 15 residues. Trimming removed 7 bases from V and 4 bases from J; junction bases left unmatched: 8. Per germline, CDR1 SNHLY and CDR2 FYNNEI. The CDR3: CASIGQGARGETQYF. The CDR3 coding sequence is TGTGCCAGCATCGGACAGGGGGCGCGGGGAGAGACCCAGTACTTC.

The V gene is TRBV7-3, the J gene TRBJ1-1; D gene uncertain. The CDR3 is 15 residues long. Trimming cost V 3 bases and J 0 bases, with 11 bases left between them. CDR1 is SGHTA, CDR2 FQGTGA, per germline. In nucleotides, the CDR3 is TGTGCCAGCAGCTTGTCTAGCTCTTTGAACACTGAAGCTTTCTTT. Its translation: CASSLSSSLNTEAFF.

This rearrangement joins TRBV29-1 to TRBJ2-1; 7 bases map to TRBD1. After removal of 8 bases from V and 4 bases from J, the junction contained 8 bases not matched to a gene. Germline-derived CDR1 and CDR2 are SQVTM and ANQGSEA. The CDR3 is made up of 13 amino acids. CDR3 sequence (DNA): TGCAGCACACCGGGACAGCCTTACAATGAGCAGTTCTTC. This encodes CSTPGQPYNEQFF.

This clone was recorded only once. V and J are TRBV3-1 (or the pseudogene TRBV3-2) and TRBJ2-7, with a weak D call TRBD1 (8 bases). The CDR3 is 13 amino acids. Germline V gene sequence: CDR1 LGHDT, CDR2 YNNKEL (reference sequence). The germline V and J ends were trimmed by 6 bases and 3 bases, with 12 bases remaining between them. The CDR3 protein is CASRNRGGYEQYF. The CDR3 coding sequence is TGTGCCAGCAGGAACAGGGGGGGCTACGAGCAGTACTTC.

This chain joins TRBV7-9 and TRBJ2-2, with D uncertain. Germline V gives CDR1 SEHNR, CDR2 FQNEAQ (reference sequence). This CDR3 comprises 15 residues. The V gene lost 0 bases and the J gene lost 8 bases, with 13 bases spanning the gap. CDR3 protein: CASSLARTPWGELFF. The CDR3 nucleotides are TGTGCCAGCAGCTTAGCTCGAACTCCGTGGGGGGAGCTGTTTTTT. Using reference TRBV7-9 and TRBJ2-2 for the parts outside the CDR3, the full variable domain is DTGVSQNPRHKITKRGQNVTFRCDPISEHNRLYWYRQTLGQGPEFLTYFQNEAQLEKSRLLSDRFSAERPKGSFSTLEIQRTEQGDSAMYLCASSLARTPWGELFFGEGSRLTVL.

This clone was detected once. The gene calls are TRBV4-3 and TRBJ2-6, with 9 bases aligning to TRBD1. J lost 0 bases, V lost 2 bases, and 11 bases had no gene match. The germline V gene has CDR1 LGHNA and CDR2 YSLEER. The CDR3 has 20 amino acids. This chain's CDR3 is CASSQPTGQGLDSGANVLTF. As DNA, the CDR3 is TGCGCCAGCAGCCAACCAACGGGACAGGGACTGGACTCTGGGGCCAACGTCCTGACTTTC.

V gene TRBV18 combines with J gene TRBJ1-1; D unresolved. The CDR3 covers 13 residues. V gave up 3 bases and J gave up 8 bases, with 13 bases separating them. Germline CDR1 is KGHSH and CDR2 is LQKENI. The CDR3 reads CASSPHKLDEAFF. DNA of the CDR3: TGTGCCAGCTCACCTCATAAGCTAGACGAAGCTTTCTTT.

The chain carries TRBV5-1 and TRBJ2-1, with a tentative D call TRBD1 (7 bases). In germline, CDR1 is SGHRS, CDR2 YFSETQ. The V gene lost 4 bases and the J gene lost 0 bases, with 11 bases spanning the gap. This CDR3 contains 15 residues. The CDR3 sequence is CASSPGDSSYNEQFF. CDR3 nucleotide sequence: TGCGCCAGCAGCCCGGGGGACAGCTCCTACAATGAGCAGTTCTTC.

The rearrangement links TRBV25-1 to TRBJ1-2; weak D call: TRBD1 (5 bases). With 1 base removed from V and 8 bases from J, the gap between germline ends came to 11 bases. The CDR3 is 13 residues long. Germline V gene data show CDR1 as MGHDK and CDR2 as SYGVNS. CDR3 region: CASSESTGRGYTF. In DNA form, the CDR3 reads TGTGCCAGCAGTGAATCAACAGGCCGCGGCTACACCTTC.

The chain has TRBV11-3 and TRBJ1-1; a possible D gene is TRBD1 (6 bases). V dropped 5 bases and J dropped 6 bases, with 16 bases sitting between them. Germline CDR1 is SGHNT and CDR2 is YENEEA. CDR3 length: 14 residues. The CDR3 DNA follows: TGTGCCAGCAGCGATACAGGGAGTTCCGCTGAAGCTTTCTTT. Amino acids: CASSDTGSSAEAFF.

The rearrangement joins TRBV10-3 to TRBJ1-1, with D perhaps matching TRBD1 (5 bases). The CDR3 loop spans 16 amino acids. The ends were cut back, 4 bases at V and 0 bases at J, with 15 bases in the middle. The germline V gene has CDR1 ENHRY and CDR2 SYGVKD. The CDR3 loop is CAISVLLGAMNTEAFF. The DNA of the CDR3 is TGTGCCATCAGTGTTTTGTTAGGGGCCATGAACACTGAAGCTTTCTTT.

The chain is built from TRBV5-1 and TRBJ2-5, with 7 bases aligning to TRBD2. The CDR3 totals 14 residues. Germline V gene data show CDR1 as SGHRS and CDR2 as YFSETQ. V lost 0 bases to trimming and J lost 5 bases; unmatched junction nucleotides: 4. In DNA form, the CDR3 reads TGCGCCAGCAGCTTGGTCAGGGAGGGTGAGACCCAGTACTTC. Translated: CASSLVREGETQYF.

The chain links TRBV3-1 (or the pseudogene TRBV3-2) to TRBJ2-3; TRBD2 matches 8 bases. After removal of 4 bases from V and 5 bases from J, the junction contained 11 bases not matched to a gene. The CDR3 is made up of 16 amino acids. Germline CDR1 is LGHDT and CDR2 is YNNKEL (reference sequence). Written as DNA, the CDR3 is TGTGCCAGCAGCCTGCTGAAGGGACTAGGCCAAGATACGCAGTATTTT. Residues: CASSLLKGLGQDTQYF.

This sequence joins TRBV4-2 and TRBJ2-3; 8 positions match TRBD2. The CDR3 is 16 amino acids. V dropped 0 bases and J dropped 6; count of bases not matched to a gene: 8. Germline assignment: CDR1 LGHNA and CDR2 YNFKEQ. The CDR3 nucleotides read TGTGCCAGCAGCCAAGATCATAGCGGGGTTGGGGATACGCAGTATTTT. Its translation: CASSQDHSGVGDTQYF.

The V and J genes are TRBV5-6 and TRBJ2-2; D unresolved. V lost 4 bases, J lost 7 bases, and 5 bases lay in between. This CDR3 region has 11 residues. In germline, CDR1 is SGHDT, CDR2 YYEEEE. The CDR3 DNA sequence: TGTGCCAGCAGCCTCAGCGGGGAGCTGTTTTTT. This codes for CASSLSGELFF. Using reference TRBV5-6 and TRBJ2-2 for the parts outside the CDR3, the full variable domain is DAGVTQSPTHLIKTRGQQVTLRCSPKSGHDTVSWYQQALGQGPQFIFQYYEEEERQRGNFPDRFSGHQFPNYSSELNVNALLLGDSALYLCASSLSGELFFGEGSRLTVL.

The rearrangement uses TRBV7-3 and TRBJ2-7; 11 nucleotides line up with TRBD2. The germline CDR1 and CDR2 sequences are SGHTA and FQGTGA. Trimming cost V 5 bases and J 6 bases; bases outside gene matches: 0. The CDR3 sequence is 12 residues long. This chain's CDR3 is CASSTSGGEQYF. In DNA form, the CDR3 reads TGTGCCAGCAGCACTAGCGGGGGCGAGCAGTACTTC.

This chain joins TRBV7-9 and TRBJ2-5; 8 nucleotides match TRBD1. CDR1 is SEHNR and CDR2 is FQNEAQ in the germline V gene (reference sequence). V lost 4 bases to trimming and J lost 5 bases; unmatched junction nucleotides: 6. The CDR3 spans 14 residues. The CDR3 loop reads CASSSRTGSETQYF. CDR3 sequence (DNA): TGTGCCAGCAGCTCAAGGACAGGGTCGGAGACCCAGTACTTC.

The chain joins TRBV5-1 to TRBJ2-1; TRBD2 aligns across 10 bases. The trim removed 2 bases at V and 4 bases at J, leaving 3 bases unmatched. The V gene's germline CDR1 is SGHRS and CDR2 YFSETQ. This CDR3 spans 15 amino acids. The CDR3 loop is CASSFTSGDYNEQFF. For the CDR3, the DNA is TGCGCCAGCAGCTTTACTAGCGGGGATTACAATGAGCAGTTCTTC.